This T cell receptor beta chain was sequenced during a study of shared clonotypes between healthy human individuals. V gave up 4 bases and J gave up 3 bases; unmatched junction bases: 6. The CDR3 is made up of 15 amino acids. Germline CDR1 reads SGHRS; CDR2 reads YFSETQ. Sequencing was performed with immunoSEQ multiplex PCR; in TCRdb, only in-frame clones are kept and a portion is missing. This table has 2 million to 2.5 million clones, 85% to 95% appearing once. CD8 cells classed as naive were CD45RO-negative and positively selected for CCR7, excluding terminally differentiated effector memory CD45RA+ cells.

This sequence was found in a man aged 18 to 29 in good health. Some clones in this sample may be carry-over from other donors' samples. Material: naive CD8+ T cells from PBMCs. The V and J genes are TRBV5-1 and TRBJ2-7; 11 nucleotides agree with TRBD2. The CDR3, as DNA: TGCGCCAGCAGCCAGGGACTAGCGGAAGGCTACGAGCAGTACTTC. Its protein product is CASSQGLAEGYEQYF.